The 5 T cell receptor beta chains presented below share a single source sample, sequenced in a study of Graves' ophthalmopathy and Graves' hyperthyroidism. RNA transcripts yielded amplified TCR beta CDR3 regions. HTBI primers were employed in first-round RT-PCR, then a second-round multiplex PCR followed. Using its own MiXCR run on the multiplex PCR reads, TCRdb lists one record per CDR3 protein. The table has about half a million distinct CDR3 sequences, around 14% seen once. Sequenced input: blood. Source of these receptors: a woman in her thirties with Graves' ophthalmopathy.

Points on this clonotype: The CDR3 does not close with the conserved phenylalanine or tryptophan, likely indicating a read error. The J gene is TRBJ1-1, the V gene TRBV6-1; D is uncertain. V lost 6 bases and J 1 base, leaving 9 bases between the germline ends. Germline V gene data show CDR1 as MNHNS and CDR2 as SASEGT. This CDR3 is built from 13 residues. The CDR3 reads CASSQTGNTEAFV. The CDR3 coding sequence is TGTGCCAGCAGCCAGACGGGGAACACTGAAGCTTTCGTT.

This clonotype came up many times. The CDR3 sequence is CASSRSPGTGELFF. CDR3 in DNA: TGTGCCAGCAGTAGATCCCCCGGCACCGGGGAGCTGTTTTTT. The chain links TRBV6-1 to TRBJ2-2; unclear D gene. This CDR3 region has 14 residues. Germline lookup yields CDR1 MNHNS and CDR2 SASEGT. V gave up 5 bases and J gave up 4 bases, with 11 bases separating them.

Ten or more counts support this clonotype. The chain employs TRBV24-1 and TRBJ2-5, with a possible D match to TRBD2 (6 bases). V dropped 3 bases and J dropped 4 bases, with 8 bases sitting between them. Germline V gives CDR1 KGHDR, CDR2 SFDVKD. This CDR3 comprises 13 residues. CDR3 in amino acids: CATSDGGGETQYF. CDR3 in DNA: TGTGCCACCAGTGATGGGGGAGGAGAGACCCAGTACTTC.

The sample holds many counts of this clonotype. The V gene is TRBV12-3 or TRBV12-4, the J gene TRBJ1-2; tentative D call: TRBD1 (6 bases). Trimming removed 6 bases at V and 5 bases at J, with 19 bases between. The CDR3 runs to 15 residues. CDR3 sequence: CASSQTQGFPYGYTF. DNA of the CDR3: TGTGCCAGCAGCCAAACACAGGGATTCCCTTATGGCTACACCTTC.

There are many counts of this clonotype. The chain recombines TRBV6-2 or TRBV6-3 with TRBJ1-5; a weak D match, TRBD1 (5 bases). Trimming cost V 0 bases and J 6 bases, with 12 bases left between them. The CDR3 has 15 amino acids. Germline loops: CDR1 MNHEY, CDR2 SVGEGT. CDR3 coding DNA: TGTGCCAGCAGTTACTCCTCGGGGGTTGGTCAGCCCCAGCATTTT. Its translation is CASSYSSGVGQPQHF.